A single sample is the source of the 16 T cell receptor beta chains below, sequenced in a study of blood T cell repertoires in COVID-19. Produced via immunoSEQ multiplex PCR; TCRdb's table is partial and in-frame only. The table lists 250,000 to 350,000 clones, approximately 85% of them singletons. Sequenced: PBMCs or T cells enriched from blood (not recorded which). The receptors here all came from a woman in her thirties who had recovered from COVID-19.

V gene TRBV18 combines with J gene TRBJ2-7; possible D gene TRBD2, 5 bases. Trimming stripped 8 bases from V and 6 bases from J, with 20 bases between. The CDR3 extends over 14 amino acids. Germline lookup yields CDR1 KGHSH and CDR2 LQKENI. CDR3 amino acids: CASRPMGGAGEQYF. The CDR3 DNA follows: TGTGCCAGCCGACCGATGGGTGGCGCGGGCGAGCAGTACTTC.

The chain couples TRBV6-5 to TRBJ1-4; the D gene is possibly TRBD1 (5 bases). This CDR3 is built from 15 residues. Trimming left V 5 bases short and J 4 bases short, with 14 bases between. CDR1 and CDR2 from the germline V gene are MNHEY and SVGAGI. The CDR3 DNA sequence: TGTGCCAGCAGTCGCTGGGGCGGGGGTAATGAAAAACTGTTTTTT. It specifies CASSRWGGGNEKLFF.

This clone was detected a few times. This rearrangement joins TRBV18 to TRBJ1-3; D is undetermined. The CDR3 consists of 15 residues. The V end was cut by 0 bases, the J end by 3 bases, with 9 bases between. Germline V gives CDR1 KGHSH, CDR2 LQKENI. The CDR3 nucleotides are TGTGCCAGCTCACCACCCTGGGCCGTTGGAAACACCATATATTTT. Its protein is CASSPPWAVGNTIYF.

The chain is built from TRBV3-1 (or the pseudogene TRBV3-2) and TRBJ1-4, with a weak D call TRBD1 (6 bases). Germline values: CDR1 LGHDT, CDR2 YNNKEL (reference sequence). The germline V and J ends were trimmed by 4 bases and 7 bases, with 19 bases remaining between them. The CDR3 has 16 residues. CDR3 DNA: TGTGCCAGCAGCCCGAGGGGGTCCGACCGGGCTGAAAAACTGTTTTTT. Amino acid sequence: CASSPRGSDRAEKLFF.

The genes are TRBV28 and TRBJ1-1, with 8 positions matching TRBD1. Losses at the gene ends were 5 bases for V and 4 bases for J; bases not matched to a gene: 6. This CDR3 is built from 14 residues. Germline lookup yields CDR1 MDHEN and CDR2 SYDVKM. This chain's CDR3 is CASSEITGGTEAFF. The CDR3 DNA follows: TGTGCCAGCAGTGAGATTACAGGGGGCACTGAAGCTTTCTTT.

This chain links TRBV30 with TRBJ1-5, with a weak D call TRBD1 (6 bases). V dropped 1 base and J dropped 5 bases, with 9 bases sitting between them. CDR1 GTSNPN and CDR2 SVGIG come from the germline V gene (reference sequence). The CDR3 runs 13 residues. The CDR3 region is CAWSEGGYQPQHF. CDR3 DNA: TGTGCCTGGAGTGAGGGGGGGTATCAGCCCCAGCATTTT.

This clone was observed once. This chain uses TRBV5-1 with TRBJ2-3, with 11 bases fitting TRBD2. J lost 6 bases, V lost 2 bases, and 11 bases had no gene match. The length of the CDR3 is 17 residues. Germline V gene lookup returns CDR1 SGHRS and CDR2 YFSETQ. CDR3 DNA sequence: TGCGCCAGCAGCTTCGGGACTAGCGGCCCACCTACGGATACGCAGTATTTT. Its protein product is CASSFGTSGPPTDTQYF. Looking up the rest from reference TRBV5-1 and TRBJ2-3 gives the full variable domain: KAGVTQTPRYLIKTRGQQVTLSCSPISGHRSVSWYQQTPGQGLQFLFEYFSETQRNKGNFPGRFSGRQFSNSRSEMNVSTLELGDSALYLCASSFGTSGPPTDTQYFGPGTRLTVL.

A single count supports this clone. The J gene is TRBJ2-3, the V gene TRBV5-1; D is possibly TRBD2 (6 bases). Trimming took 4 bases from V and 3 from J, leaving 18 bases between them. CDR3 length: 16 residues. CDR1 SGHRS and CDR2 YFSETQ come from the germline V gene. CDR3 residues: CASSVTGVGPTDTQYF. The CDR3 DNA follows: TGCGCCAGCAGCGTAACGGGGGTCGGGCCTACAGATACGCAGTATTTT.

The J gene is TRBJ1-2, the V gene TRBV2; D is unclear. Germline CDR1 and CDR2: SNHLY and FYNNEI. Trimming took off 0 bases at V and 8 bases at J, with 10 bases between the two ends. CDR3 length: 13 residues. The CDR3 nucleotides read TGTGCCAGCAGTGAAGCACGGAGGGCCGGCTACACCTTC. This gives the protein CASSEARRAGYTF.

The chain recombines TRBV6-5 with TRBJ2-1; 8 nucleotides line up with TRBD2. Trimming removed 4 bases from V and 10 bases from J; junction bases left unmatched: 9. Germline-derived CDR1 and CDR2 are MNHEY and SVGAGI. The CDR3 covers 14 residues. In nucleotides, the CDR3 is TGTGCCAGCAGTTCCCAGCGGGAGTACAGAGAGCAGTTCTTC. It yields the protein CASSSQREYREQFF.

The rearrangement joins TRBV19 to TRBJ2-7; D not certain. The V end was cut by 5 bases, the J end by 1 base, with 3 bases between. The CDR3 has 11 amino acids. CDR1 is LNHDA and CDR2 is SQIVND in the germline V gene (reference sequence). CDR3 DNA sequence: TGTGCCAGTAGTTCTTCCTACGAGCAGTACTTC. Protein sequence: CASSSSYEQYF.

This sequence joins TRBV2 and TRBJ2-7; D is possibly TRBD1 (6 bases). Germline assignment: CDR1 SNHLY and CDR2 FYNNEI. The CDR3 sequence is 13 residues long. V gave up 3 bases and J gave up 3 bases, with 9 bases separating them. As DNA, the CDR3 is TGTGCCAGCAGTGATTCCAGGGGCTACGAGCAGTACTTC. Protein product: CASSDSRGYEQYF.

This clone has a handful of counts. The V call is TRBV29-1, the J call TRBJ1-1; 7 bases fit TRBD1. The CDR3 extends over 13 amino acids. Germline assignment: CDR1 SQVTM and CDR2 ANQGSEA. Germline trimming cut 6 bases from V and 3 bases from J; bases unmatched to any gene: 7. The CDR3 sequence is CSVQTGRDTEAFF. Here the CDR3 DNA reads TGCAGCGTCCAGACAGGGCGAGACACTGAAGCTTTCTTT.

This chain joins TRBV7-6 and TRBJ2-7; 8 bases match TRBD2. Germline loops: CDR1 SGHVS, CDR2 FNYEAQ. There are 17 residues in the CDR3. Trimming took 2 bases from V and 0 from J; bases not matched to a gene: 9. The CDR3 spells CASSLTGPSGPSYEQYF. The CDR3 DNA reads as TGTGCCAGCAGCTTAACCGGGCCTAGCGGGCCCTCCTACGAGCAGTACTTC.

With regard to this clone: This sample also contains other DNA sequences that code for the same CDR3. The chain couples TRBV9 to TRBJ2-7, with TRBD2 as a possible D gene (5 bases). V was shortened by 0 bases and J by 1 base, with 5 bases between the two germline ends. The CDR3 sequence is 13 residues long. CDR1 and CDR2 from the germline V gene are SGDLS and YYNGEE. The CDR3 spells CASSVGGSYEQYF. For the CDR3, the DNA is TGTGCCAGCAGCGTAGGAGGGTCCTACGAGCAGTACTTC.

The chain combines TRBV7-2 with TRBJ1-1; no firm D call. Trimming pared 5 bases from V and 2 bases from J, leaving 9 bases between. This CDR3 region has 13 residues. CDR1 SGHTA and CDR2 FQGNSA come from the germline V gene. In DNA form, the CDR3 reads TGTGCCAGCAGCCTGACTATAAACACTGAAGCTTTCTTT. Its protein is CASSLTINTEAFF.